Following are 20 T cell receptor beta chains from one sample sequenced in a study of T cell changes during pregnancy in multiple sclerosis. Data came from immunoSEQ multiplex PCR; TCRdb stores just in-frame clones and leaves some out. The sample carries tens of thousands of clones, about 89% recorded once. This specimen was CD8+ T cells from peripheral blood mononuclear cells, taken in the first trimester of pregnancy. The receptors stem from a female donor in good health, enrolled as a control in a pregnancy study.

This chain joins TRBV7-8 and TRBJ2-7; TRBD2 agrees at 10 bases. Germline values: CDR1 SGHVS, CDR2 FQNEAQ. This CDR3 spans 14 amino acids. The trim removed 5 bases at V and 3 bases at J, leaving 4 bases unmatched. The CDR3 coding sequence is TGTGCCAGCAGCCCGACTAGCGGGTTCTACGAGCAGTACTTC. Translating it yields CASSPTSGFYEQYF.

The chain employs TRBV27 and TRBJ2-7; tentative D call: TRBD2 (5 bases). With 4 bases removed from V and 1 base from J, the gap between germline ends came to 11 bases. CDR1 and CDR2 from the germline V gene are MNHEY and SMNVEV (reference sequence). The CDR3 is 14 amino acids. The CDR3 loop reads CASSSAGGSYEQYF. CDR3 bases: TGTGCCAGCAGTTCTGCAGGCGGGTCCTACGAGCAGTACTTC.

The chain employs TRBV29-1 and TRBJ2-3; possibly TRBD2 for D (5 bases). V was cut by 3 bases and J by 3 bases, with 13 bases left in between. CDR1 and CDR2 (germline): SQVTM, ANQGSEA. The CDR3 has 14 residues. The CDR3 is CSVDASSGTDTQYF. CDR3 DNA: TGCAGCGTTGATGCTTCCTCGGGAACAGATACGCAGTATTTT.

This sequence joins TRBV13 and TRBJ2-5; the match to TRBD2 covers 11 bases. The J call is in doubt because the DNA end fits TRBJ2-7 better. The CDR3 has 15 residues. CDR1 and CDR2 (germline): PRHDT, FYEKMQ (reference sequence). CDR3 region: CASSLGLAVVYEQYF. The CDR3 DNA reads TGTGCCAGCAGCCTGGGACTAGCGGTTGTCTACGAGCAGTACTTC.

The CDR3 DNA sequence: TGTGCCAGCACCAAACCGGGAGAAAACACTGAAGCTTTCTTT. As protein: CASTKPGENTEAFF. This chain connects TRBV6-5 to TRBJ1-1; D call uncertain. This CDR3 contains 14 residues. The V gene lost 7 bases and the J gene lost 2 bases, with 14 bases spanning the gap. Germline CDR1 and CDR2: MNHEY and SVGAGI.

The chain carries TRBV5-1 and TRBJ2-3; D is ambiguous. Trimming left V 0 bases short and J 8 bases short, with 7 bases between. CDR3 length: 12 amino acids. Per the germline V gene, CDR1 is SGHRS and CDR2 is YFSETQ. The CDR3: CASSLVVGTQYF. In nucleotides, the CDR3 is TGCGCCAGCAGCTTGGTCGTCGGTACGCAGTATTTT.

This clone turned up a few times. This chain links TRBV10-3 with TRBJ2-7; 7 bases match TRBD1. V shed 2 bases and J 6 bases; nucleotides not matched to a gene: 7. This CDR3 is built from 14 residues. The V gene's germline CDR1 is ENHRY and CDR2 SYGVKD. The CDR3 spells CAISEGQGVGEQYF. The CDR3, as DNA: TGTGCCATCAGTGAGGGGCAGGGGGTCGGCGAGCAGTACTTC.

The V call is TRBV29-1, the J call TRBJ2-2, with 8 nucleotides matching TRBD1. From germline, CDR1 is SQVTM and CDR2 ANQGSEA. The CDR3 has 16 amino acids. Trimming took 4 bases from V and 5 from J; bases not matched to a gene: 12. The CDR3, as DNA: TGCAGCGTTGTCCCTTTAGGACAGGGTGAGACCGGGGAGCTGTTTTTT. Translating it yields CSVVPLGQGETGELFF.

The chain is built from TRBV2 and TRBJ1-3, with D hard to call. The CDR3 covers 16 residues. V gave up 2 bases and J gave up 0 bases, with 11 bases separating them. Germline V gene lookup returns CDR1 SNHLY and CDR2 FYNNEI. The CDR3 is CASSEIARDSGNTIYF. In DNA form, the CDR3 reads TGTGCCAGCAGTGAAATCGCGAGGGACTCTGGAAACACCATATATTTT. Full variable domain (outside the CDR3, taken from reference TRBV2 and TRBJ1-3): EPEVTQTPSHQVTQMGQEVILRCVPISNHLYFYWYRQILGQKVEFLVSFYNNEISEKSEIFDDQFSVERPDGSNFTLKIRSTKLEDSAMYFCASSEIARDSGNTIYFGEGSWLTVV.

This clone has a handful of counts. The chain joins TRBV2 to TRBJ1-1; D remains ambiguous. V was clipped by 11 bases and J by 0 bases, with 13 bases between them. Germline lookup yields CDR1 SNHLY and CDR2 FYNNEI. The CDR3 is 13 residues long. The DNA of the CDR3 is TGTGCCTTCAGCGACCCAATGAACACTGAAGCTTTCTTT. This encodes CAFSDPMNTEAFF.

This clone has just one count. The chain joins TRBV6-4 to TRBJ2-1; TRBD2 agrees at 9 bases. V trimming: 2 bases; J trimming: 7 bases; junction bases outside the gene matches: 6. From germline, CDR1 is MRHNA and CDR2 SNTAGT. CDR3 length equals 15 residues. The CDR3 DNA is TGTGCCAGCAGTGACGGGCGGGGGGGCGTGAATGAGCAGTTCTTC. It translates to CASSDGRGGVNEQFF.

This clone was observed once. The chain uses TRBV9 and TRBJ2-7; 8 bases map to TRBD1. The CDR3 loop spans 14 amino acids. Germline assignment: CDR1 SGDLS and CDR2 YYNGEE. Trimming cost V 3 bases and J 0 bases; bases outside gene matches: 2. CDR3 in amino acids: CASSGQGSSYEQYF. Here the CDR3 DNA reads TGTGCCAGCAGCGGACAGGGGAGCTCCTACGAGCAGTACTTC.

This chain's CDR3 is CASNPYGRGNEQFF. The CDR3 DNA reads TGTGCCAGCAACCCCTATGGGAGGGGAAATGAGCAGTTCTTC. The J gene is TRBJ2-1, the V gene TRBV9; 7 nucleotides agree with TRBD2. The CDR3 is 14 residues long. V trimming: 6 bases; J trimming: 7 bases; junction bases outside the gene matches: 10. Germline-derived CDR1 and CDR2 are SGDLS and YYNGEE.

This clone was counted a single time. The rearrangement uses TRBV5-4 and TRBJ2-7, with TRBD1 matching over 7 bases. Looked up from germline, CDR1 is SGHNT and CDR2 is YYREEE (reference sequence). The CDR3 has 12 amino acids. V gave up 3 bases and J gave up 3 bases; unmatched junction bases: 0. CDR3 nucleotide sequence: TGTGCCAGCAGCTGGGACAGCTACGAGCAGTACTTC. It encodes CASSWDSYEQYF.

The chain couples TRBV4-3 to TRBJ2-1; tentative D call: TRBD1 (7 bases). With 0 bases removed from V and 9 bases from J, the gap between germline ends came to 12 bases. From germline, CDR1 is LGHNA and CDR2 YSLEER. The CDR3 covers 14 residues. CDR3 bases: TGCGCCAGCAGCCAAGATCAGGGGGGTTTTGAGCAGTTCTTC. Encoded protein: CASSQDQGGFEQFF.

This chain connects TRBV5-8 to TRBJ2-4, with 9 nucleotides matching TRBD1. The V gene's germline CDR1 is SGHTS and CDR2 YDEGEE. This CDR3 spans 15 amino acids. V lost 0 bases, J lost 8 bases, and 6 bases stayed unmatched. The CDR3 bases are TGTGCCAGCAGCTTGGGCCCAGGACAGGGGCACATTCAGTACTTC. It encodes CASSLGPGQGHIQYF.

The J gene is TRBJ2-7, the V gene TRBV7-9; D is perhaps TRBD2 (6 bases). This CDR3 spans 16 amino acids. The germline V and J ends were trimmed by 5 bases and 0 bases, with 17 bases remaining between them. Looked up from germline, CDR1 is SEHNR and CDR2 is FQNEAQ (reference sequence). In nucleotides, the CDR3 is TGTGCCAGCAGCCAAACCACTAGCCCTAGCTCCTACGAGCAGTACTTC. It codes for CASSQTTSPSSYEQYF.

CDR3 protein: CASRYLNRRGEKLFF. The DNA for the CDR3 is TGTGCCAGCAGATACCTGAACAGGAGAGGTGAAAAACTGTTTTTT. The chain combines TRBV28 with TRBJ1-4, with a tentative D call TRBD1 (5 bases). In germline, CDR1 is MDHEN, CDR2 SYDVKM. V shed 6 bases and J shed 7 bases, with 18 bases lying between them. The CDR3 is 15 amino acids.

V is TRBV9 and J is TRBJ1-2; unclear D gene. CDR3 length: 13 amino acids. Looked up from germline, CDR1 is SGDLS and CDR2 is YYNGEE. Trimming removed 6 bases at V and 3 bases at J, with 12 bases between. The CDR3 is CASKSGLDYGYTF. CDR3 in DNA: TGTGCCAGCAAATCCGGGTTGGACTATGGCTACACCTTC.

The chain carries TRBV4-1 and TRBJ2-7; tentative D call: TRBD1 (6 bases). This CDR3 contains 14 residues. V was clipped by 3 bases and J by 0 bases, with 9 bases between them. Germline V gives CDR1 MGHRA, CDR2 YSYEKL. The CDR3 DNA sequence: TGCGCCAGCAGCCATCGGGACAACTCCTACGAGCAGTACTTC. It is translated as CASSHRDNSYEQYF.